The sequence of this T cell receptor beta chain was determined in a study of blood T cells in healthy people across ages. This clonotype was observed a few times. The study recruited healthy Caucasian donors from Russia who were aged about 6 to 95. Sample-barcoded 5' priming and a J-beta primer mix drove a second PCR of roughly 6 to 12 cycles. TCRdb re-called the 5' RACE reads through MiXCR, storing one row per CDR3 protein. The data hold some 800,000 distinct CDR3 sequences, with more than 20% observed a single time. The CDR3 length is 11 residues. Trimming took 7 bases from V and 4 from J, leaving 8 bases between them. Per the germline V gene, CDR1 is SQVTM and CDR2 is ANQGSEA. The sample was also reused in another study, on T cells of mothers and their children.

The sequence came from a boy aged 5 to 17 in good health. This chain joins TRBV29-1 and TRBJ2-1; no definite D call. The sequencing input was blood. Here the CDR3 DNA reads TGCAGCGCTGACAATTACAATGAGCAGTTCTTC. It is translated as CSADNYNEQFF.